The rows below give T cell receptor beta chains drawn from one sample of a study of a mutant IDH1 vaccine in newly diagnosed glioma. No cognate antigen is known for these TCRs. Sequencing used immunoSEQ multiplex PCR; TCRdb keeps in-frame clones, though not all of them. The sample shows tens of thousands of clones, 84% of them seen only once. Sample: PBMCs, taken from a glioma patient whose treatment included an IDH1 peptide vaccine. The receptors stem from a man between 18 and 29 years old with glioma. The CDR3 runs from the conserved cysteine through the conserved F or W. D genes are given only for firm matches. The size field is filled for only some rows; it gives once, few, many or a size class.

>TRBV7-9|.|TRBD2|TRBJ2-2
TGTGCCAGCAGCGACCGGGGGGGCCTGACCGGGGAGCTGTTTTTT
CASSDRGGLTGELFF
>TRBV18|few|TRBD1|TRBJ2-7
TGTGCCAGCTCACCACCGAGGACAGGAGGAAGCGAAGGCGAGCAGTACTTC
CASSPPRTGGSEGEQYF
>TRBV7-2|.|.|TRBJ1-3
TGTGCCAGCAGCTTAACTGGAAACACCATATATTTT
CASSLTGNTIYF
>TRBV2|once|TRBD1|TRBJ2-7
TGTGCCAGCAGTTCATTCGGGGACAGCTCCTACGAGCAGTACTTC
CASSSFGDSSYEQYF
>TRBV7-9|.|.|TRBJ1-5
TGTGCCAGCAGCACGACAGGATCCACGCAGCCCCAGCATTTT
CASSTTGSTQPQHF
>TRBV4-2|few|.|TRBJ1-1
TGTGCCAGCAGCCAAGAAGAGGGCCACCACACTGAAGCTTTCTTT
CASSQEEGHHTEAFF
>TRBV18|few|.|TRBJ2-2
TGTGCCAGCTCACCACTGAACACCGGGGAGCTGTTTTTT
CASSPLNTGELFF
>TRBV6-5|.|.|TRBJ2-5
TGTGCCAGCAGTTCCGTCCTCCACGGGGCGGACGAGACCCAGTACTTC
CASSSVLHGADETQYF
>TRBV4-1|.|.|TRBJ1-2
TGCGCCAGCAGCCAAGATGGGGGGGACTATGGCTACACCTTC
CASSQDGGDYGYTF
>TRBV27|.|TRBD1|TRBJ2-7
TGTGCCAGCAGTTTAGCGACAGGGGGACACGAGCAGTACTTC
CASSLATGGHEQYF
>TRBV9|.|.|TRBJ2-3
TGTGCCAGCAGCTTAGGCCCGGCTGGGACAGATACGCAGTATTTT
CASSLGPAGTDTQYF
>TRBV10-3|.|.|TRBJ1-5
TGTGCCATCAGTGAGAGAGACTATAGCAATCAGCCCCAGCATTTT
CAISERDYSNQPQHF
>TRBV19|.|.|TRBJ1-6
TGTGCCAGTAGTATCAACAGGGAGGCTTCACCCCTCCACTTT
CASSINREASPLHF
>TRBV5-1|.|TRBD1|TRBJ2-1
TGCGCCAGCAGCCCAAGACAGGGGATCTACAATGAGCAGTTCTTC
CASSPRQGIYNEQFF
>TRBV10-2|.|.|TRBJ2-5
TGCGCCAGCAGTATAAATCCTGGCTCGTCGGGGACCCAGTACTTC
CASSINPGSSGTQYF
>TRBV7-9|.|TRBD1|TRBJ2-7
TGTGCCAGCAGCTTGCCCGGGACAGCCCACGAGCAGTACTTC
CASSLPGTAHEQYF
>TRBV4-2|once|TRBD1|TRBJ1-2
TGTGCCAGCAGCCCCGGGACAGGGGATAATAACTATGGCTACACCTTC
CASSPGTGDNNYGYTF
>TRBV5-1|.|.|TRBJ1-1
TGCGCCAGCGAGGCTAATCCGGGACAATCGAACACTGAAGCTTTCTTT
CASEANPGQSNTEAFF
>TRBV4-2|once|TRBD2|TRBJ2-2
TGTGCCAGCAGCCAAGACGCGGTAGCGGGAGTCCCCGGGGAGCTGTTTTTT
CASSQDAVAGVPGELFF
>TRBV30|.|TRBD2|TRBJ2-7
TGTGCCTGGAGTGTACGTCTAGCGGGAGGAAGCTCCTACGAGCAGTACTTC
CAWSVRLAGGSSYEQYF
>TRBV5-5|.|.|TRBJ2-7
TGTGCCAGCAGCTTGGGTAGGGGGTCCTACGAGCAGTACTTC
CASSLGRGSYEQYF
>TRBV30|.|.|TRBJ1-1
TGTGCCTGGAGTGTATTTCGGGGGGTAACGAACACTGAAGCTTTCTTT
CAWSVFRGVTNTEAFF
>TRBV2|.|.|TRBJ2-7
TGTGCCAGCAACCAGGGATACGAGCAGTACTTC
CASNQGYEQYF
>TRBV7-8|.|TRBD1|TRBJ2-2
TGTGCCAGCAGAAGGTCGATCGGGACAGGGCTTGCCGGGGAGCTGTTTTTT
CASRRSIGTGLAGELFF
>TRBV27|few|TRBD1|TRBJ1-1
TGTGCCTCGGGACAGGGGGACACTGAAGCTTTCTTT
CASGQGDTEAFF
>TRBV21-1|once|.|TRBJ1-1
TGTGCCAGCAGCAAAGCAGGAGGGGATAACACTGAAGCTTTCTTT
CASSKAGGDNTEAFF
>TRBV7-9|.|.|TRBJ1-1
TGTGCCAGCAGCTTCCCGGGGGACACTGAAGCTTTCTTT
CASSFPGDTEAFF
>TRBV7-2|.|.|TRBJ2-7
TGTGCCAGCAGCTTAAACTCTGGGGCGCTTAACGAGCAGTACTTC
CASSLNSGALNEQYF
>TRBV6-6|.|.|TRBJ1-2
TGTGCCAGCAGTGCAGACCGGGACTATGGCTACACCTTC
CASSADRDYGYTF
>TRBV25-1|once|TRBD1|TRBJ2-1
TGTGCCAGCAGTGAATTATCAGGGGGCGCTTTGAATGAGCAGTTCTTC
CASSELSGGALNEQFF
>TRBV28|.|TRBD1|TRBJ1-2
TGTGCCAGTCTTCTCCGACAGGGGGCTCGGAGTTGGGCGGGTGGCTACACCTTC
CASLLRQGARSWAGGYTF
>TRBV2|few|TRBD1|TRBJ1-5
TGTGCCAGCAGGTCTCCGGGACAGGGTAGCAATCAGCCCCAGCATTTT
CASRSPGQGSNQPQHF